Described below is a single T cell receptor beta chain sequence and its context. These data are taken from a study of T cell responses to AZD1222 COVID-19 vaccine. V lost 9 bases and J lost 0, with 9 bases in between. CDR1 is LNHDA, CDR2 SQIVND, per germline (reference sequence). CDR3 size: 13 residues. Sequenced by immunoSEQ multiplex PCR; TCRdb stores in-frame clones only, minus some. The repertoire has under 200,000 clones, 92% of them found once; the top ten carry about 4.6%. The sample was peripheral blood, taken on day 0 of MenACWY control vaccination. This receptor was obtained from an adult in good health. J is TRBJ1-5 and V is TRBV19; no clear D. This CDR3 is CARQFLSNQPQHF. CDR3 sequence (DNA): TGTGCCAGACAGTTTCTTAGCAATCAGCCCCAGCATTTT.